What follows is one TCR beta chain and its context. What it recognizes is unknown. 13 Jbeta primers and 60 Vbeta primers were used for the PCR. Method: immunoSEQ multiplex PCR; TCRdb's copy keeps in-frame clones and lacks some. The sample records around 64,000 clones, roughly 90% being singletons. The CDR3 runs 16 residues. The V segment lost 0 bases and the J segment 7 bases; nucleotides outside the gene matches: 8. Germline lookup yields CDR1 SGDLS and CDR2 YYNGEE. These data belong to a study of cytomegalovirus exposure and HLA in healthy donors. Regarding the study as a whole: In a later analysis, a genetic analysis reported fewer productive-TCR N-insertions in an Asian-associated ancestry cluster than the cohort average.

Sample: PBMCs. The TCR sequence derives from a woman under 40 in good health and CMV-seronegative. This chain connects TRBV9 to TRBJ2-2, with 8 bases that match TRBD2. The CDR3 nucleotides read TGTGCCAGCAGCGTAGCGGAGACGGGAGGGGACGGGGAGCTGTTTTTT. Its translation is CASSVAETGGDGELFF.